The sample holds one count of the clone carrying this T cell receptor (beta chain). The sample is drawn from a study of blood T cell repertoires in COVID-19. Measured with immunoSEQ multiplex PCR; TCRdb has only the in-frame clones, and not every one. The data contain around 440,000 clones, around 89% of them singletons. This clonotype was obtained from a woman in her fifties or sixties with COVID-19, enrolled during active disease. Material for sequencing was peripheral blood.

The CDR3 DNA follows: TGTGCCAGCAGCGTTATCCTCCTAGGGTGGGAGACGCAGTATTTT. Its translation is CASSVILLGWETQYF. This chain connects TRBV6-4 to TRBJ2-3; a weak D match, TRBD2 (5 bases). The CDR3 has 15 residues. V was pared by 6 bases and J by 9 bases, with 22 bases between. The V gene's germline CDR1 is MRHNA and CDR2 SNTAGT.